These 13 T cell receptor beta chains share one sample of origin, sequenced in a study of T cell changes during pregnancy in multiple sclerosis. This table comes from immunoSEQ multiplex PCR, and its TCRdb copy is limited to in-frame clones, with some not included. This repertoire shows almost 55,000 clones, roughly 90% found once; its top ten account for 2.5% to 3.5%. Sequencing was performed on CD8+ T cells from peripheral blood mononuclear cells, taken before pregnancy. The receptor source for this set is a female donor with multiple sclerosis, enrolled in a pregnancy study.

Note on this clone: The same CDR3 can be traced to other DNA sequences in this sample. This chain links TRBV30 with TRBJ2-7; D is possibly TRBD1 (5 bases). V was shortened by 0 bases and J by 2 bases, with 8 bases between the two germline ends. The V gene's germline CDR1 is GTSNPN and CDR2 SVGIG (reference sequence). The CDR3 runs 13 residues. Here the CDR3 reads CAWSVGVAYEQYF. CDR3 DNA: TGTGCCTGGAGTGTAGGGGTCGCCTACGAGCAGTACTTC.

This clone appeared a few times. The CDR3 DNA sequence: TGCAGCGGAACAGAGCTCACTGAAGCTTTCTTT. Protein product: CSGTELTEAFF. The chain couples TRBV29-1 to TRBJ1-1; D is ambiguous. Germline assignment: CDR1 SQVTM and CDR2 ANQGSEA. The CDR3 runs to 11 residues. The ends were cut back, 7 bases at V and 4 bases at J, with 10 bases in the middle. The full variable domain, completed using reference TRBV29-1 and TRBJ1-1, is SAVISQKPSRDICQRGTSLTIQCQVDSQVTMMFWYRQQPGQSLTLIATANQGSEATYESGFVIDKFPISRPNLTFSTLTVSNMSPEDSSIYLCSGTELTEAFFGQGTRLTVV.

CDR3 coding DNA: TGCAGTCCGGCTTTAGCGGAAAAACTGTTTTTT. It yields the protein CSPALAEKLFF. This rearrangement joins TRBV20-1 to TRBJ1-4; D is unresolved. The CDR3 extends over 11 amino acids. Trimming left V 8 bases short and J 8 bases short, with 12 bases between. Germline assignment: CDR1 DFQATT and CDR2 SNEGSKA (reference sequence).

This CDR3 is CASSEGDPTDTQYF. The CDR3 DNA reads TGTGCCAGCAGTGAAGGAGACCCCACAGATACGCAGTATTTT. The chain is built from TRBV6-4 and TRBJ2-3; D is unclear. Trimming left V 3 bases short and J 2 bases short, with 9 bases between. CDR3 length: 14 amino acids. Germline loops: CDR1 MRHNA, CDR2 SNTAGT.

The CDR3 region is CASSPRGHEGGSPLHF. The DNA for the CDR3 is TGTGCCAGCAGTCCCCGTGGGCACGAGGGTGGTTCACCCCTCCACTTT. The rearrangement uses TRBV6-6 and TRBJ1-6; the D is unclear. This CDR3 has 16 amino acids. Germline V CDR1 and CDR2: MNHNY, SVGAGI (reference sequence). Trimming shortened V by 5 bases and J by 9 bases, and 20 bases separated the two germline ends.

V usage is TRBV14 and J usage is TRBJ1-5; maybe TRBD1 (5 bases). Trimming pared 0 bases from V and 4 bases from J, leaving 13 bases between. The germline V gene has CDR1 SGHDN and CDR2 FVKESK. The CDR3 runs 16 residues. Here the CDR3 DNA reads TGTGCCAGCAGCCAAGATGGGCGCAGGGAAAATCAGCCCCAGCATTTT. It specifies CASSQDGRRENQPQHF.

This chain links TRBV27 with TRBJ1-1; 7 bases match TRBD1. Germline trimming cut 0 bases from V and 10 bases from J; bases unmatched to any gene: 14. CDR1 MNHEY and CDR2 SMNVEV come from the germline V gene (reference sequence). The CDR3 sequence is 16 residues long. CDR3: CASSLSGGTVFGGAFF. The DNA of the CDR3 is TGTGCCAGCAGTTTATCTGGGGGGACAGTTTTTGGGGGAGCTTTCTTT.

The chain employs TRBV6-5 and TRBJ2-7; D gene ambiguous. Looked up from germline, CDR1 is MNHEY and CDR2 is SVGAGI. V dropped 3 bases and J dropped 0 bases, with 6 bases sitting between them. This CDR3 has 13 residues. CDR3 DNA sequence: TGTGCCAGCAGTTATTTCCACTCCTACGAGCAGTACTTC. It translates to CASSYFHSYEQYF.

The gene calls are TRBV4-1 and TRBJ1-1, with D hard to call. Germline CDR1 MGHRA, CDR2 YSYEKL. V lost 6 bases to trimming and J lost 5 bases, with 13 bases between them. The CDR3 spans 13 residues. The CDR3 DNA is TGCGCCAGCAGGGAGGATGAGCCGACTGAAGCTTTCTTT. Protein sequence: CASREDEPTEAFF.

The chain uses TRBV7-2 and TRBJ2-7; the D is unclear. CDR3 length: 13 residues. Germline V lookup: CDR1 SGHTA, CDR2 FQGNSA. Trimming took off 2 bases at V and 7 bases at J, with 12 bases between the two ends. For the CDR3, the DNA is TGTGCCAGCAGCTTAATTCCCCGCGTGGAGCAGTACTTC. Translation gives CASSLIPRVEQYF.

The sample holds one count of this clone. CDR3 sequence reads: CASSQDGTSGGDEQFF. In DNA form, the CDR3 reads TGCGCCAGCAGCCAAGATGGGACTAGCGGGGGAGATGAGCAGTTCTTC. V and J are TRBV4-3 and TRBJ2-1; 14 bases map to TRBD2. The CDR3 has 16 amino acids. Trimming took 0 bases from V and 8 from J; bases not matched to a gene: 3. CDR1 is LGHNA, CDR2 YSLEER, per germline.

CDR3 loop: CASSAIHSGSYNSPLHF. In DNA form, the CDR3 reads TGTGCCAGCAGCGCCATCCACAGCGGCTCCTATAATTCACCCCTCCACTTT. The rearrangement uses TRBV7-6 and TRBJ1-6; the D is unclear. The V and J ends lost 5 bases and 0 bases respectively, with 14 bases between them. Germline V lookup: CDR1 SGHVS, CDR2 FNYEAQ. The CDR3 spans 17 residues.

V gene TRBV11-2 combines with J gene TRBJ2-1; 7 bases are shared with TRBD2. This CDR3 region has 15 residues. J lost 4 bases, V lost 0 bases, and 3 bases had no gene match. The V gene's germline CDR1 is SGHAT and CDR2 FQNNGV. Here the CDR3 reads CASSLERGEYNEQFF. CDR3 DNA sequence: TGTGCCAGCAGCTTAGAACGGGGGGAGTACAATGAGCAGTTCTTC.